The 31 T cell receptor beta chains below were found in one sample sequenced in a study of blood T cells in healthy people across ages. With a J-beta primer mix and a sample-barcoded 5' primer, a second PCR ran about 7 to 12 cycles. TCRdb re-derived calls from the 5' RACE reads in MiXCR, one entry per CDR3 protein. Of approximately 1,700,000 distinct CDR3 sequences detected, roughly 43% appear once; the ten largest clones hold about 21%. The sample taken for sequencing was blood. Receptors originate from a human donor in good health.

This clonotype was counted only a few times. The chain combines TRBV6-5 with TRBJ2-7; maybe TRBD2 (6 bases). Germline V gene data show CDR1 as MNHEY and CDR2 as SVGAGI. V lost 2 bases and J lost 0, with 8 bases in between. This CDR3 is built from 14 residues. The CDR3 here is CASSYRGVSYEQYF. In DNA form, the CDR3 reads TGTGCCAGCAGTTACCGCGGGGTCTCCTACGAGCAGTACTTC.

The chain employs TRBV4-3 and TRBJ1-4; D call uncertain. The germline V and J ends were trimmed by 4 bases and 5 bases, with 14 bases remaining between them. The germline CDR1 and CDR2 sequences are LGHNA and YSLEER. The CDR3 is made up of 15 amino acids. The CDR3 nucleotides read TGCGCCAGCAGCCGCAACGGGAGAATCAATGAAAAACTGTTTTTT. This sequence encodes CASSRNGRINEKLFF.

This clonotype was counted a few times. V usage is TRBV7-3 and J usage is TRBJ1-2; 8 bases fit TRBD1. The V gene end was trimmed by 5 bases and the J gene end by 5 bases; junction bases not matched to a gene: 10. The CDR3 length is 15 residues. Germline assignment: CDR1 SGHTA and CDR2 FQGTGA. The CDR3 sequence: CASSKDRGEPYGYTF. The DNA of the CDR3 is TGTGCCAGCAGCAAAGACAGGGGAGAACCGTATGGCTACACCTTC.

This clonotype was counted a few times. This sequence joins TRBV12-3 or TRBV12-4 and TRBJ1-5, with TRBD1 identical over 7 bases. This CDR3 has 14 amino acids. V gave up 6 bases and J gave up 4 bases; unmatched junction bases: 6. The CDR3 protein is CASRLGQPNQPQHF. CDR3 nucleotide sequence: TGTGCCAGCAGACTGGGACAGCCGAATCAGCCCCAGCATTTT.

This chain connects TRBV6-2 or TRBV6-3 to TRBJ2-1; D uncertain. The germline CDR1 and CDR2 sequences are MNHEY and SVGEGT. V was pared by 5 bases and J by 10 bases, with 9 bases between. The CDR3 is 11 residues long. This chain's CDR3 is CASSSFEEQFF. The CDR3 bases are TGTGCCAGCAGTAGTTTTGAGGAGCAGTTCTTC.

J is TRBJ2-4 and V is TRBV5-6; D is ambiguous. Germline-derived CDR1 and CDR2 are SGHDT and YYEEEE. V was clipped by 4 bases and J by 10 bases, with 15 bases between them. This CDR3 is built from 13 residues. CDR3 DNA sequence: TGTGCCAGCAGCCTAAACGGTCCTCCAATTCAGTACTTC. It yields the protein CASSLNGPPIQYF.

The table lists this clonotype with a few counts. The J gene is TRBJ1-2, the V gene TRBV12-3 or TRBV12-4, with 7 positions matching TRBD1. V shed 6 bases, J shed 4 bases, and the junction held 5 bases outside the gene matches. The CDR3 is made up of 13 amino acids. CDR3 protein: CASRETGRYGYTF. Here the CDR3 DNA reads TGTGCCAGCAGAGAGACAGGGCGCTATGGCTACACCTTC.

V and J are TRBV27 and TRBJ2-4; D is unclear. The DNA end favors TRBJ2-7, so the J call may be wrong. Germline CDR1 MNHEY, CDR2 SMNVEV (reference sequence). The CDR3 consists of 17 residues. CDR3 amino acids: CASSLSTPIETGYEQYF. CDR3 coding DNA: TGTGCCAGCAGTTTATCGACTCCGATTGAGACGGGCTACGAGCAGTACTTC.

This clonotype was counted only a few times. V usage is TRBV6-5 and J usage is TRBJ1-5; D not certain. Looked up from germline, CDR1 is MNHEY and CDR2 is SVGAGI. V gave up 5 bases and J gave up 1 base, with 6 bases separating them. CDR3 size: 13 residues. CDR3 sequence reads: CASSVRSNQPQHF. CDR3 coding DNA: TGTGCCAGCAGTGTTCGGAGCAATCAGCCCCAGCATTTT.

The chain joins TRBV12-5 to TRBJ2-3; 14 bases match TRBD2. Germline values: CDR1 LGHNT, CDR2 FRNRAP. Trimming at V came to 2 bases and at J to 2 bases, leaving 6 bases not matched to a gene. The CDR3 contains 18 residues. The CDR3 reads CASGLRGLAGVNTDTQYF. The CDR3 DNA sequence: TGTGCTAGTGGTTTGAGGGGACTAGCGGGGGTCAACACAGATACGCAGTATTTT.

The chain is built from TRBV15 and TRBJ2-5, with 8 bases that match TRBD2. The V segment lost 1 base and the J segment 9 bases; nucleotides outside the gene matches: 13. CDR3 length: 16 residues. Germline lookup yields CDR1 LNHNV and CDR2 YYDKDF (reference sequence). The CDR3 sequence: CATSRGGLVGKGAQYF. The CDR3 DNA reads as TGTGCCACCAGCAGAGGGGGACTAGTTGGAAAGGGGGCCCAGTACTTC.

This chain uses TRBV12-3 or TRBV12-4 with TRBJ2-5; D ambiguous. CDR3 length equals 13 residues. V was clipped by 1 base and J by 11 bases, with 14 bases between them. The CDR3 reads CASSLVTVYEQYF. DNA of the CDR3: TGTGCCAGCAGTTTAGTCACGGTATATGAGCAGTACTTC.

This chain joins TRBV10-3 and TRBJ2-3; a weak D match, TRBD1 (6 bases). The CDR3 sequence is 12 residues long. The V gene lost 6 bases and the J gene lost 7 bases, with 11 bases spanning the gap. The germline V gene has CDR1 ENHRY and CDR2 SYGVKD. The CDR3 loop reads CAISRTENTQYF. The CDR3 region has the DNA TGTGCCATCAGCCGGACAGAAAATACGCAGTATTTT.

This clonotype has more than one count but fewer than ten. This sequence joins TRBV5-6 and TRBJ1-2, with D possibly TRBD1 on 6 matching bases. The CDR3 is 20 residues long. V lost 0 bases and J lost 1, with 25 bases in between. From germline, CDR1 is SGHDT and CDR2 YYEEEE. The CDR3 sequence: CASSLDIRQGSSSDNYGYTF. The CDR3 DNA reads as TGTGCCAGCAGCTTGGATATCCGCCAGGGGTCTTCCTCCGATAACTATGGCTACACCTTC.

For this clonotype: Mismatch with germline at one junction end may stem from a read error. The rearrangement uses TRBV7-3 and TRBJ1-1, with TRBD1 as a possible D gene (6 bases). Germline CDR1 is SGHTA and CDR2 is FQGTGA. This CDR3 is 16 amino acids long. The CDR3 DNA is TGTGCCAGCAGCTTCGGGGGGGGCCGAGGAGGCACTAAAGCTTTCTTT. It is translated as CASSFGGGRGGTKAFF.

The V call is TRBV12-5, the J call TRBJ1-5; 7 bases are shared with TRBD1. The CDR3 contains 16 residues. Looked up from germline, CDR1 is LGHNT and CDR2 is FRNRAP. Losses at the gene ends were 6 bases for V and 5 bases for J; bases not matched to a gene: 13. The CDR3 coding sequence is TGTGCTAGTGGCCCGCCGGGACAGCACGGTGATCAGCCCCAGCATTTT. Residues: CASGPPGQHGDQPQHF.

This sequence joins TRBV28 and TRBJ2-5, with D possibly matching TRBD2 (5 bases). The DNA end is more similar to TRBJ2-7, so the J call may be wrong. The germline V gene has CDR1 MDHEN and CDR2 SYDVKM. CDR3 length: 14 amino acids. The CDR3 loop reads CASSCEGNTYEQYF. The CDR3 DNA reads as TGTGCCAGCAGTTGTGAGGGTAACACCTACGAGCAGTACTTC.

The chain uses TRBV15 and TRBJ1-4; maybe TRBD1 (5 bases). The CDR3 consists of 14 residues. CDR1 and CDR2 from the germline V gene are LNHNV and YYDKDF (reference sequence). Between the trimmed V and J ends, which lost 0 bases and 7 bases, there was a span of 9 bases. CDR3 bases: TGTGCCACCAGCAGAGACAGGGTGGCTGAAAAACTGTTTTTT. Translation: CATSRDRVAEKLFF.

This clonotype was seen more than once but under ten times. The gene calls are TRBV7-2 and TRBJ2-7; D gene ambiguous. The V end lost 2 bases, the J end lost 3 bases, and 8 bases lay between the germline ends. Germline assignment: CDR1 SGHTA and CDR2 FQGNSA. CDR3 length: 13 amino acids. CDR3 nucleotides: TGTGCCAGCAGCTTACCACGGTTCTACGAGCAGTACTTC. The encoded protein is CASSLPRFYEQYF.

The CDR3 nucleotides read TGTGCCAGCAGCTTAGTAGGGGGGATATACACAGATACGCAGTATTTT. Amino acids: CASSLVGGIYTDTQYF. This chain joins TRBV7-2 and TRBJ2-3; either TRBD1 or TRBD2 may fit D (6 bases each). Trimming left V 1 base short and J 2 bases short, with 13 bases between. The CDR3 is 16 amino acids. Germline assignment: CDR1 SGHTA and CDR2 FQGNSA.

The chain carries TRBV12-3 or TRBV12-4 and TRBJ1-6; D unclear. V was clipped by 1 base and J by 9 bases, with 7 bases between them. This CDR3 has 13 residues. The DNA of the CDR3 is TGTGCCAGCAGTTTAGACAGAAGTTCACCCCTCCACTTT. Its protein product is CASSLDRSSPLHF.

At least ten counts were recorded for this clonotype. The rearrangement joins TRBV18 to TRBJ1-5; D may be TRBD1 (6 bases). The germline V gene has CDR1 KGHSH and CDR2 LQKENI. The V end was cut by 2 bases, the J end by 0 bases, with 8 bases between. The CDR3 extends over 15 amino acids. In DNA, the CDR3 is TGTGCCAGCTCACCAACAGGGAATAGCAATCAGCCCCAGCATTTT. Its translation: CASSPTGNSNQPQHF.

This clonotype was recorded many times. The chain joins TRBV9 to TRBJ1-2; D unresolved. Germline values: CDR1 SGDLS, CDR2 YYNGEE. Trimming pared 0 bases from V and 5 bases from J, leaving 5 bases between. The CDR3 is 12 amino acids. CDR3 bases: TGTGCCAGCAGCGTAGCGGGTTATGGCTACACCTTC. Its translation is CASSVAGYGYTF.

This sequence joins TRBV7-9 and TRBJ2-1; no reliable D call. Germline V lookup: CDR1 SEHNR, CDR2 FQNEAQ (reference sequence). The CDR3 runs to 15 residues. V lost 0 bases and J lost 6, with 12 bases in between. The CDR3 region has the DNA TGTGCCAGCAGCTTAGCCAGACCTCCCTGCAATGAGCAGTTCTTC. Encoded protein: CASSLARPPCNEQFF.

The CDR3 DNA is TGCGCCAGCAGCCGCGACAGCAACAATGAGCAGTTCTTC. Its protein is CASSRDSNNEQFF. The gene calls are TRBV5-1 and TRBJ2-1; D possibly corresponds to TRBD1 (5 bases). The V gene's germline CDR1 is SGHRS and CDR2 YFSETQ. Trimming shortened V by 4 bases and J by 5 bases, and 10 bases separated the two germline ends. The CDR3 has 13 residues.

This clonotype was seen a handful of times. The gene calls are TRBV29-1 and TRBJ1-5, with a possible D match to TRBD1 (6 bases). This CDR3 comprises 12 residues. The V gene's germline CDR1 is SQVTM and CDR2 ANQGSEA. Deletions cut 5 bases from V and 7 bases from J, with 12 bases between. CDR3 sequence: CSVKGVNQPQHF. CDR3 nucleotide sequence: TGCAGCGTTAAGGGGGTCAACCAGCCCCAGCATTTT. Complete variable domain (other parts from reference TRBV29-1 and TRBJ1-5): SAVISQKPSRDICQRGTSLTIQCQVDSQVTMMFWYRQQPGQSLTLIATANQGSEATYESGFVIDKFPISRPNLTFSTLTVSNMSPEDSSIYLCSVKGVNQPQHFGDGTRLSIL.

This clonotype has more than one count but fewer than ten. The chain links TRBV20-1 to TRBJ2-1; 7 nucleotides align to TRBD1. Germline values: CDR1 DFQATT, CDR2 SNEGSKA (reference sequence). J lost 9 bases, V lost 3 bases, and 14 bases had no gene match. The CDR3 extends over 15 amino acids. CDR3 residues: CSASLMRGRLGEQFF. DNA of the CDR3: TGCAGTGCTAGTTTAATGAGGGGGCGGTTGGGTGAGCAGTTCTTC.

V gene TRBV29-1 combines with J gene TRBJ2-1; 8 bases agree with TRBD2. Trimming cost V 3 bases and J 0 bases; bases outside gene matches: 1. CDR3 length equals 14 residues. Germline assignment: CDR1 SQVTM and CDR2 ANQGSEA. The CDR3 region has the DNA TGCAGCGTTGAGGCGGGGGGCTCCTACAATGAGCAGTTCTTC. Amino acid sequence: CSVEAGGSYNEQFF.

There are a few counts of this clonotype. The V and J genes are TRBV7-9 and TRBJ2-1; 9 nucleotides agree with TRBD2. Trimming cost V 2 bases and J 4 bases; bases outside gene matches: 12. The CDR3 sequence is 18 residues long. The germline V gene has CDR1 SEHNR and CDR2 FQNEAQ (reference sequence). The CDR3 coding sequence is TGTGCCAGCAGCTTAAGTCCCGCCCAGCGGGGGGTATACAATGAGCAGTTCTTC. Amino acids: CASSLSPAQRGVYNEQFF. Supplemented by reference TRBV7-9 and TRBJ2-1, the full variable domain reads DTGVSQNPRHKITKRGQNVTFRCDPISEHNRLYWYRQTLGQGPEFLTYFQNEAQLEKSRLLSDRFSAERPKGSFSTLEIQRTEQGDSAMYLCASSLSPAQRGVYNEQFFGPGTRLTVL.

The chain combines TRBV6-5 with TRBJ2-1; 7 bases fit TRBD2. This CDR3 is 20 amino acids long. J was trimmed by 0 bases and V by 2 bases; bases with no gene match: 16. Germline loops: CDR1 MNHEY, CDR2 SVGAGI. This chain's CDR3 is CASSYGDLRGGRPSYNEQFF. For the CDR3, the DNA is TGTGCCAGCAGTTACGGGGATCTCCGGGGAGGGCGTCCCTCCTACAATGAGCAGTTCTTC.

Here the CDR3 reads CASSLGGTSGAYGYTF. The DNA of the CDR3 is TGTGCCAGCAGCTTAGGAGGGACAAGTGGGGCCTATGGCTACACCTTC. The chain couples TRBV7-2 to TRBJ1-2, with D maybe TRBD1 (6 bases). The CDR3 is 16 amino acids. The V end lost 1 base, the J end lost 4 bases, and 16 bases lay between the germline ends. The germline V gene encodes CDR1 SGHTA and CDR2 FQGNSA.